The rows below give T cell receptor beta chains drawn from one sample of a study of blood T cell repertoires in COVID-19. Sequencing used immunoSEQ multiplex PCR; TCRdb keeps in-frame clones, though not all of them. This repertoire shows about 50,000 clones, 90% found once; its top ten account for approximately 4%. The sample taken for sequencing was peripheral blood. These receptors all come from a human donor in a cohort sampled during active COVID-19. The CDR3 runs from the conserved cysteine through the conserved F or W. D genes are given only for firm matches. Size tells how often a clone was seen (once, few, many) or the class of an expanded clone, and some rows leave it out.

>TRBD1|TRBV25-1|.|TRBJ2-1
CASSEPTGTESSYNEQFF
TGTGCCAGCAGTGAACCCACCGGGACAGAGAGCTCCTACAATGAGCAGTTCTTC
>TRBD2|TRBV15|.|TRBJ2-3
CATSDLAADTQYF
TGTGCCACCAGCGACCTAGCGGCAGATACGCAGTATTTT
>.|TRBV6-5|.|TRBJ1-1
CASSYSSAGDIEAFF
TGTGCCAGCAGTTACTCGAGTGCAGGGGACATTGAAGCTTTCTTT
>.|TRBV28|few|TRBJ2-7
CASSLTVSGDEQYF
TGTGCCAGCAGTTTAACGGTCTCAGGTGACGAGCAGTACTTC
>TRBD2|TRBV10-2|.|TRBJ2-2
CASSESLAGTGELFF
TGCGCCAGCAGTGAGTCACTAGCGGGCACCGGGGAGCTGTTTTTT
>TRBD1|TRBV28|.|TRBJ1-5
CASDRGLSNQPQHF
TGTGCCAGTGACAGGGGGTTGTCGAATCAGCCCCAGCATTTT
>.|TRBV6-5|.|TRBJ2-1
CASTVGASVDEQFF
TGTGCCAGCACCGTCGGGGCTAGCGTGGATGAGCAGTTCTTC
>TRBD1|TRBV6-1|.|TRBJ1-6
CASSEFGTGTLKSLHF
TGTGCCAGCAGTGAGTTCGGGACAGGGACTTTGAAATCCCTCCACTTT
>TRBD2|TRBV5-1|.|TRBJ2-1
CASSYQIAGGGHGEQFF
TGCGCCAGCAGCTATCAGATAGCGGGAGGGGGGCACGGTGAGCAGTTCTTC
>.|TRBV28|.|TRBJ2-7
CASSLWGHEGDEQYF
TGTGCCAGCAGTTTATGGGGTCACGAGGGGGACGAGCAGTACTTC
>.|TRBV7-8|.|TRBJ2-3
CASRDRGGTDTQYF
TGTGCCAGCAGAGACCGGGGAGGCACAGATACGCAGTATTTT
>.|TRBV5-1|.|TRBJ1-1
CASSLTGWNTEAFF
TGCGCCAGCAGCTTGACAGGGTGGAACACTGAAGCTTTCTTT
>.|TRBV19|.|TRBJ2-7
CASSIGQGSYEQYF
TGTGCCAGTAGTATAGGCCAGGGTTCCTACGAGCAGTACTTC
>TRBD1|TRBV10-2|.|TRBJ2-7
CASSDVGQGWYEQYF
TGCGCCAGCAGTGATGTCGGACAGGGTTGGTACGAGCAGTACTTC
>TRBD1|TRBV19|.|TRBJ1-5
CASSPKTGSYSNQPQHF
TGTGCCAGTAGTCCGAAGACAGGGTCCTATAGCAATCAGCCCCAGCATTTT
>TRBD1|TRBV10-3|.|TRBJ2-7
CAISTGQGRYEQYF
TGTGCCATCAGTACGGGACAGGGGAGGTACGAGCAGTACTTC
>.|TRBV18|.|TRBJ1-4
CASSPLDRYRNEKLFF
TGTGCCAGCTCACCACTCGACAGGTATAGGAATGAAAAACTGTTTTTT
>.|TRBV3-1/TRBV3-2|.|TRBJ1-4
CASSKLTGNEKLFF
TGTGCCAGCAGCAAACTAACAGGGAATGAAAAACTGTTTTTT
>.|TRBV5-3|.|TRBJ2-7
CARSPPLGAGREQYF
TGTGCCAGAAGCCCCCCGTTAGGGGCCGGACGAGAGCAGTACTTC
>TRBD2|TRBV28|.|TRBJ2-3
CASSSPTSGSTDTQYF
TGTGCCAGCAGTTCCCCTACTAGCGGGAGCACAGATACGCAGTATTTT
>TRBD1|TRBV4-1|.|TRBJ1-4
CASSPGQTREKLFF
TGCGCCAGCAGCCCGGGACAGACACGTGAAAAACTGTTTTTT
>TRBD1|TRBV28|.|TRBJ2-3
CASSPATGAYTDTQYF
TGTGCCAGCAGTCCAGCGACAGGGGCGTACACAGATACGCAGTATTTT
>.|TRBV18|.|TRBJ2-1
CASSPEIKSSYNEQFF
TGTGCCAGCTCACCGGAGATCAAGAGCTCCTACAATGAGCAGTTCTTC
>.|TRBV12-3/TRBV12-4|once|TRBJ2-5
CASSLTGETQYF
TGTGCCAGCAGTTTGACCGGGGAGACCCAGTACTTC
>TRBD1|TRBV6-5|.|TRBJ1-1
CASSYQGAMNTEAFF
TGTGCCAGCAGTTACCAGGGGGCGATGAACACTGAAGCTTTCTTT
>.|TRBV10-3|.|TRBJ2-3
CAISAGWRGTTDTQYF
TGTGCCATCAGTGCCGGGTGGCGCGGGACCACAGATACGCAGTATTTT
>.|TRBV5-6|.|TRBJ1-5
CASRRPGNSNQPQHF
TGTGCCAGCAGACGCCCGGGGAATAGCAATCAGCCCCAGCATTTT
>TRBD1|TRBV28|.|TRBJ1-2
CASSRTGVYGYTF
TGTGCCAGCAGCCGGACAGGGGTTTATGGCTACACCTTC
>TRBD2|TRBV6-6|.|TRBJ2-3
CASRVAGVGGDTQYF
TGTGCCAGCAGGGTAGCGGGAGTGGGGGGCGATACGCAGTATTTT
>.|TRBV5-1|.|TRBJ2-7
CASSLIQRYEQYF
TGCGCCAGCAGCTTGATACAGAGATACGAGCAGTACTTC
>.|TRBV21-1|.|TRBJ2-1
CASSKGLAGAPNEQFF
TGTGCCAGCAGCAAAGGGCTAGCGGGAGCCCCCAATGAGCAGTTCTTC
>.|TRBV19|.|TRBJ2-7
CASSIVRGSRNEQYF
TGTGCCAGTAGTATAGTGCGCGGTTCTAGGAACGAGCAGTACTTC
>.|TRBV28|.|TRBJ1-2
CASSLFQGSGYTF
TGTGCCAGCAGTTTATTTCAGGGTAGTGGCTACACCTTC
>TRBD2|TRBV2|.|TRBJ2-1
CASRPLAGSYNEQFF
TGTGCCAGCAGGCCACTAGCGGGGTCCTACAATGAGCAGTTCTTC
>TRBD1|TRBV28|.|TRBJ1-3
CASSLWGQGARNTIYF
TGTGCCAGCAGTTTATGGGGGCAGGGGGCGAGAAACACCATATATTTT
>.|TRBV5-6|.|TRBJ1-4
CASRGQSNEKLFF
TGTGCCAGCAGGGGGCAGTCTAATGAAAAACTGTTTTTT
>TRBD1|TRBV7-2|.|TRBJ1-1
CASSVRQGATRLGTEAFF
TGTGCCAGCAGCGTTAGACAGGGCGCGACCAGGTTGGGAACTGAAGCTTTCTTT
>TRBD2|TRBV29-1|.|TRBJ2-3
CSVELLAGGLTDTQYF
TGCAGCGTTGAATTACTAGCGGGAGGACTCACAGATACGCAGTATTTT
>TRBD2|TRBV4-2|.|TRBJ2-1
CASSQLAGEYNEQFF
TGTGCCAGCAGCCAACTAGCGGGAGAGTACAATGAGCAGTTCTTC
>.|TRBV19|.|TRBJ2-3
CASSNSRVAPWADTQYF
TGTGCCAGTAGTAACTCTAGAGTAGCGCCATGGGCAGATACGCAGTATTTT
>.|TRBV2|medium-sized|TRBJ2-5
CASLRGELIKETQYF
TGTGCCAGCTTACGAGGCGAGCTGATCAAAGAGACCCAGTACTTC
>.|TRBV9|.|TRBJ2-2
CASSVAAQGGELFF
TGTGCCAGCAGCGTAGCGGCCCAGGGGGGGGAGCTGTTTTTT
>.|TRBV18|.|TRBJ1-1
CASSPSNGGRSTEAFF
TGTGCCAGCTCACCCTCCAATGGGGGCCGGTCTACTGAAGCTTTCTTT
>.|TRBV7-3|few|TRBJ2-7
CASSLSQATAYEQYF
TGTGCCAGCAGCTTATCGCAGGCTACTGCCTACGAGCAGTACTTC
>.|TRBV6-6|.|TRBJ1-4
CASTLRRGAENEKLFF
TGTGCCAGCACCCTGAGGCGGGGGGCCGAAAATGAAAAACTGTTTTTT
>.|TRBV6-1|.|TRBJ1-2
CASSESGLGSYTF
TGTGCCAGCAGTGAATCCGGGTTAGGAAGCTACACCTTC
>.|TRBV4-2|.|TRBJ1-2
CASSQEKTGYGYTF
TGTGCCAGCAGCCAAGAAAAGACAGGCTATGGCTACACCTTC
>TRBD2|TRBV19|once|TRBJ2-3
CASSTPPSGRTDTQYF
TGTGCCAGTAGTACACCTCCTAGCGGGAGAACAGATACGCAGTATTTT
>TRBD1|TRBV9|.|TRBJ2-2
CASSVDRGFTGELFF
TGTGCCAGCAGCGTAGACAGGGGGTTTACCGGGGAGCTGTTTTTT
>TRBD1|TRBV16|few|TRBJ1-6
CASSRGTGGNSPLHF
TGTGCCAGCAGCAGAGGGACAGGGGGGAATTCACCCCTCCACTTT
>.|TRBV24-1|once|TRBJ2-5
CATSEGGGQETQYF
TGTGCCACCAGCGAGGGAGGGGGGCAAGAGACCCAGTACTTC
>.|TRBV10-2|.|TRBJ2-7
CASSDKGLGSYEQYF
TGCGCCAGCAGTGATAAGGGGCTCGGGTCCTACGAGCAGTACTTC
>.|TRBV6-6|.|TRBJ1-4
CASSYWSANEKLFF
TGTGCCAGCAGTTACTGGTCGGCTAATGAAAAACTGTTTTTT
>.|TRBV12-3/TRBV12-4|.|TRBJ2-7
CASSFAPGGEQYF
TGTGCCAGCAGTTTCGCGCCCGGGGGCGAGCAGTACTTC
>.|TRBV19|.|TRBJ1-4
CASANRPGGNEKLFF
TGTGCCAGTGCAAACCGCCCGGGAGGGAACGAAAAACTGTTTTTT